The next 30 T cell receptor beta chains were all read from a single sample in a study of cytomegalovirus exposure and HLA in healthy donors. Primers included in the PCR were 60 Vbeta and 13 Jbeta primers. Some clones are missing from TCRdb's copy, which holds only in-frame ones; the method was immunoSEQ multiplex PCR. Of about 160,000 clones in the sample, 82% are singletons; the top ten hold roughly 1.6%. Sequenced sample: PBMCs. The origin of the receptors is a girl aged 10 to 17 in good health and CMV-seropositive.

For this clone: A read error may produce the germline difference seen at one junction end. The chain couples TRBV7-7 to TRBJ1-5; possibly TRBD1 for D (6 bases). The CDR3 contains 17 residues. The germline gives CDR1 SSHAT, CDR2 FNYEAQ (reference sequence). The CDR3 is CASTIVTGNYSNQPQHF. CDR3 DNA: TGTGCTAGCACTATTGTGACAGGAAATTATAGCAATCAGCCCCAGCATTTT. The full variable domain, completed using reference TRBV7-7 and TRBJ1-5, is GAGVSQSPRYKVTKRGQDVTLRCDPISSHATLYWYQQALGQGPEFLTYFNYEAQPDKSGLPSDRFSAERPEGSISTLTIQRTEQRDSAMYRCASTIVTGNYSNQPQHFGDGTRLSIL.

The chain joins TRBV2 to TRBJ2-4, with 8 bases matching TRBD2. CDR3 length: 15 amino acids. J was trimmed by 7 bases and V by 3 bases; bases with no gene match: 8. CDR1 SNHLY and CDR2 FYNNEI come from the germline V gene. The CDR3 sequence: CASSDRSGGLNIQYF. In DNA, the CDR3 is TGTGCCAGCAGTGACCGCAGCGGGGGATTGAACATTCAGTACTTC.

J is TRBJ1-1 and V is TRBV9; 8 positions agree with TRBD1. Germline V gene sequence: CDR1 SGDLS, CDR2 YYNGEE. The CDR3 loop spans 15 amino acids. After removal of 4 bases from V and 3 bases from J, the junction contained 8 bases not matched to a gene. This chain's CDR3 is CASSLWTGRDTEAFF. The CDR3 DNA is TGTGCCAGCAGCCTATGGACAGGGAGGGACACTGAAGCTTTCTTT.

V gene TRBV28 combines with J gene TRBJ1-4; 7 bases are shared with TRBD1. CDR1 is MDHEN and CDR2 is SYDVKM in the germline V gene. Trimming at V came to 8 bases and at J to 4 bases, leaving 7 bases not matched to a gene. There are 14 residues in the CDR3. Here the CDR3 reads CASLPPGGNEKLFF. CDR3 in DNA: TGTGCCAGCTTACCCCCAGGGGGTAATGAAAAACTGTTTTTT.

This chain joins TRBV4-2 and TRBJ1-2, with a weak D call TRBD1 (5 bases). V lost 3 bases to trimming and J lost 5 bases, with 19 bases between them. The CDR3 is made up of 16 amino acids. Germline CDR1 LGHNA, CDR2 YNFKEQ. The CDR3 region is CASSHLRGGPGYGYTF. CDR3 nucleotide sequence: TGTGCCAGCAGCCACCTCCGGGGGGGTCCCGGGTATGGCTACACCTTC.

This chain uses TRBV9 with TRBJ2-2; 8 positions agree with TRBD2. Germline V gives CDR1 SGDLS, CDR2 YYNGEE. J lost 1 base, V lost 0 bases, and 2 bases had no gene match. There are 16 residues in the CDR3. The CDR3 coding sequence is TGTGCCAGCAGCGTAGGAGCGGGAGTGAACACCGGGGAGCTGTTTTTT. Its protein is CASSVGAGVNTGELFF.

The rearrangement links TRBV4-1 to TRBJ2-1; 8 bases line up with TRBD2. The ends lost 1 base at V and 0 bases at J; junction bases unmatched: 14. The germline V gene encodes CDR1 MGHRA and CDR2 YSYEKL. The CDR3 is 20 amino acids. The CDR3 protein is CASSQGGSTSGPSSYNEQFF. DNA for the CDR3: TGCGCCAGCAGCCAAGGGGGCTCAACTAGCGGCCCTTCCTCCTACAATGAGCAGTTCTTC.

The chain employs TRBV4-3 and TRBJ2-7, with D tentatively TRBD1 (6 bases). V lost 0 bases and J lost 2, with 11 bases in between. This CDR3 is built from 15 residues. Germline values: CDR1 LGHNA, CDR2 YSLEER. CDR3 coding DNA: TGCGCCAGCAGCCAAGACGGCAGGGGTCCCTACGAGCAGTACTTC. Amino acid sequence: CASSQDGRGPYEQYF.

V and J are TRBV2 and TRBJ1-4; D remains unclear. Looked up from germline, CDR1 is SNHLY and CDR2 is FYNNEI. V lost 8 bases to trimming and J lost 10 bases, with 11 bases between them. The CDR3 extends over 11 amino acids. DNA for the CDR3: TGTGCCAGCCAAACAGTTGGAAAACTGTTTTTT. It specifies CASQTVGKLFF.

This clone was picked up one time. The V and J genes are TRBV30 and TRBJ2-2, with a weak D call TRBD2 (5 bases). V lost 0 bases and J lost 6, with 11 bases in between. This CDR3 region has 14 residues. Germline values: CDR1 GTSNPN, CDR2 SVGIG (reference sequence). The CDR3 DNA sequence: TGTGCCTGGAGTGTACTCGGGGTGGCCGGGGAGCTGTTTTTT. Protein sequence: CAWSVLGVAGELFF.

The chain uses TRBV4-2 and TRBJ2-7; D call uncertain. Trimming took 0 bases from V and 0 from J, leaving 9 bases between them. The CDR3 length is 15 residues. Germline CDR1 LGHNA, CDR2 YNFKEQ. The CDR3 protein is CASSQDWAPSYEQYF. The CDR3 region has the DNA TGTGCCAGCAGCCAAGATTGGGCACCCTCCTACGAGCAGTACTTC.

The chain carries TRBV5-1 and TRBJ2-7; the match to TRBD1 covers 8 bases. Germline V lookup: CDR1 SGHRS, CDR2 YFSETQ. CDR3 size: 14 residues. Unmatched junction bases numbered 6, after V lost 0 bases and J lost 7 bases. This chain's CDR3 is CASSLGDRFAEQYF. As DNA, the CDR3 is TGCGCCAGCAGCTTGGGGGACAGGTTTGCGGAGCAGTACTTC.

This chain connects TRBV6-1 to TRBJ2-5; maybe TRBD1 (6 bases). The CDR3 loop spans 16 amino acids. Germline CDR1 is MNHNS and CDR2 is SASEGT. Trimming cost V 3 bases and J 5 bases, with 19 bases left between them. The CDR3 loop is CASSDRRRGIGETQYF. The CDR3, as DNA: TGTGCCAGCAGTGATAGGCGCAGGGGTATAGGGGAGACCCAGTACTTC.

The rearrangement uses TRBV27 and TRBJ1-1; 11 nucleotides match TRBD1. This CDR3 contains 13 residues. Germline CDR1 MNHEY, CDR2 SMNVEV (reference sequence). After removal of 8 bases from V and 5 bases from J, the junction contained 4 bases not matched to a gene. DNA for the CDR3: TGTGCCAGCTGGGGACAGGGGGGGACTGAAGCTTTCTTT. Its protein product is CASWGQGGTEAFF.

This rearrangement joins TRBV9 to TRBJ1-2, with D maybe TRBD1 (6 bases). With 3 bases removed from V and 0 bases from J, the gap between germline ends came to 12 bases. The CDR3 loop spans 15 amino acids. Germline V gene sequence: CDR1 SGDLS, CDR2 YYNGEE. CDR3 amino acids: CASSARDTANYGYTF. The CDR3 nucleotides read TGTGCCAGCAGCGCCCGGGACACCGCTAACTATGGCTACACCTTC.

CDR3 region: CASSFRDRSPEAFF. CDR3 DNA sequence: TGTGCCAGCAGCTTTAGGGACAGAAGCCCTGAAGCTTTCTTT. The gene calls are TRBV5-6 and TRBJ1-1; 7 bases line up with TRBD1. The CDR3 has 14 residues. After removal of 2 bases from V and 6 bases from J, the junction contained 7 bases not matched to a gene. Per the germline V gene, CDR1 is SGHDT and CDR2 is YYEEEE.

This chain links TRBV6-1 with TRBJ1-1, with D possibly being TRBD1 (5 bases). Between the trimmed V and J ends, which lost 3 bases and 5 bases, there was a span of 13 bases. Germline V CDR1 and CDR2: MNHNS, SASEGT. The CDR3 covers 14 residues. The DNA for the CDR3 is TGTGCCAGCAGTGAGTTAAAGGGGTGGACTGAAGCTTTCTTT. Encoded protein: CASSELKGWTEAFF.

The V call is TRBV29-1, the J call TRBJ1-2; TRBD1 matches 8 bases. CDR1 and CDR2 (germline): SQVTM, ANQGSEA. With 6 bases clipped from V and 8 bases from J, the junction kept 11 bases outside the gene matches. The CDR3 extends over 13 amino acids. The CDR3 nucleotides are TGCAGCGTCCTTAGGACAGGGAGGCAGGGCTACACCTTC. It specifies CSVLRTGRQGYTF.

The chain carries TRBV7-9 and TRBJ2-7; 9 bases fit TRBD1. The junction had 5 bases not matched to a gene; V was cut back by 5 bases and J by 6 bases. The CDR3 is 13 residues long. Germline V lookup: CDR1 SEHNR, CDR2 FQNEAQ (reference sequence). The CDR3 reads CASSPTGGAEQYF. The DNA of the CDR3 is TGTGCCAGCAGCCCTACAGGGGGCGCCGAGCAGTACTTC.

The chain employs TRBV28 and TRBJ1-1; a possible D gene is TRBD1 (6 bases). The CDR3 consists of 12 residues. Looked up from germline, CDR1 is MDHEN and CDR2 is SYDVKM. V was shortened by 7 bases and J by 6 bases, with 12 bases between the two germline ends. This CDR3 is CASTTGLPEAFF. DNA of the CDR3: TGTGCCAGCACCACAGGGTTACCTGAAGCTTTCTTT.

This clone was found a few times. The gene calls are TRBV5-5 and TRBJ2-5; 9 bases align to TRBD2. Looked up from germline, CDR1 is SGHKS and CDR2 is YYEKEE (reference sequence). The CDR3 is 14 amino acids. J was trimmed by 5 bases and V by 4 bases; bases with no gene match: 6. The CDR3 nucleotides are TGTGCCAGCAGCCTTAGCGGGAGTGAGGAGACCCAGTACTTC. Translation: CASSLSGSEETQYF. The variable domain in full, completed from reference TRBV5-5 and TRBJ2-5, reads DAGVTQSPTHLIKTRGQQVTLRCSPISGHKSVSWYQQVLGQGPQFIFQYYEKEERGRGNFPDRFSARQFPNYSSELNVNALLLGDSALYLCASSLSGSEETQYFGPGTRLLVL.

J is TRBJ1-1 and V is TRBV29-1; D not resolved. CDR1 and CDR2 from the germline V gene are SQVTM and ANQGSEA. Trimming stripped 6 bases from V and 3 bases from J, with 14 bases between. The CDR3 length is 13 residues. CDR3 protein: CSVDIAKDTEAFF. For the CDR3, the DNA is TGCAGCGTCGACATTGCGAAAGACACTGAAGCTTTCTTT.

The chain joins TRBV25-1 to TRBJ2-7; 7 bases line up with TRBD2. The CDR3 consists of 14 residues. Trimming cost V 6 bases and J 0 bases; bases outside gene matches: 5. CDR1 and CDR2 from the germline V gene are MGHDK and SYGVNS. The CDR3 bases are TGTGCCAGCAGGGGAGGACTAGGCTCCTACGAGCAGTACTTC. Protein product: CASRGGLGSYEQYF.

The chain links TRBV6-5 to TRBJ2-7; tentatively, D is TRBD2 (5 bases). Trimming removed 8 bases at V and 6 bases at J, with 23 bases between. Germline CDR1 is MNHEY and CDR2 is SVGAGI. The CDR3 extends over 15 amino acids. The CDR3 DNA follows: TGTGCCAGCTCCCTAGAGGGCGGACTTCTCTCCGAGCAGTACTTC. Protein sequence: CASSLEGGLLSEQYF.

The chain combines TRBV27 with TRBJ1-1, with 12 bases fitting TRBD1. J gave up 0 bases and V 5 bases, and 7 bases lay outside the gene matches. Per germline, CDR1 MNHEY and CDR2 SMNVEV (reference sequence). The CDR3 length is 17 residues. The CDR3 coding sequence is TGTGCCAGCAGTCGCCCGGGACAGGGGGCCATGAACACTGAAGCTTTCTTT. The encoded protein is CASSRPGQGAMNTEAFF.

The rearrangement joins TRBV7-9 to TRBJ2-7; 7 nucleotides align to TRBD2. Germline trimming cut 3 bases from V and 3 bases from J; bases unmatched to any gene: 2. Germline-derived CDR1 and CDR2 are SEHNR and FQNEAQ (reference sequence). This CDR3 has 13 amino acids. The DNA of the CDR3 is TGTGCCAGCAGCTTTCGGACTAGCTACGAGCAGTACTTC. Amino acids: CASSFRTSYEQYF.

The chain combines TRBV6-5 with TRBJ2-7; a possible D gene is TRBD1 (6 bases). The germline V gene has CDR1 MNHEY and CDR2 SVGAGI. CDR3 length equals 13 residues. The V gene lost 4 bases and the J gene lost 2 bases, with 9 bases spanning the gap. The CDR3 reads CASSLDRAYEQYF. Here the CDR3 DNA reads TGTGCCAGCAGTTTGGACAGAGCCTACGAGCAGTACTTC.

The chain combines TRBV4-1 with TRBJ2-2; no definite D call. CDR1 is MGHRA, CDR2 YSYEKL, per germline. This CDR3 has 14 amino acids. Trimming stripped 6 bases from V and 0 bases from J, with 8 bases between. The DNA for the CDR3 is TGCGCCAGCAGGACTCGGGCGAACACCGGGGAGCTGTTTTTT. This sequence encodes CASRTRANTGELFF.

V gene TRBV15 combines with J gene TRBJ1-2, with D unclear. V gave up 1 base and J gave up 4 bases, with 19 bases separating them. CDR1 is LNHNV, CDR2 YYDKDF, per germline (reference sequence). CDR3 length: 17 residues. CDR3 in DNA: TGTGCCACCAGCAGAGTGTCCCGGGAAGAAGTTCTCTATGGCTACACCTTC. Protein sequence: CATSRVSREEVLYGYTF.

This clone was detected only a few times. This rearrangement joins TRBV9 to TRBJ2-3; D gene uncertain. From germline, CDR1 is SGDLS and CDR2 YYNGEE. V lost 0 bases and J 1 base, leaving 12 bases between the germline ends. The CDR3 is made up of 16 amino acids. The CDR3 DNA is TGTGCCAGCAGCGTAGTTGGTCTTGGGCGCACAGATACGCAGTATTTT. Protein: CASSVVGLGRTDTQYF.